This T cell receptor (beta chain) was obtained from a study of human thymus T cells. Looked up from germline, CDR1 is LGHNA and CDR2 is YNFKEQ. The V segment lost 0 bases and the J segment 0 bases; nucleotides outside the gene matches: 2. This CDR3 has 15 residues. Profiling relied on immunoSEQ multiplex PCR, and the TCRdb table lists in-frame clones only, not all of them. The repertoire holds about 50,000 clones, with 85% to 95% as singletons. This receptor was obtained from a girl under three years old with a congenital heart defect but otherwise immunologically healthy. The V call is TRBV4-2, the J call TRBJ2-7; TRBD1 matches at 7 bases. The sample taken for sequencing was blood. The CDR3 loop is CASSQERDSSYEQYF. The CDR3 DNA reads TGTGCCAGCAGCCAAGAGAGGGACAGCTCCTACGAGCAGTACTTC.